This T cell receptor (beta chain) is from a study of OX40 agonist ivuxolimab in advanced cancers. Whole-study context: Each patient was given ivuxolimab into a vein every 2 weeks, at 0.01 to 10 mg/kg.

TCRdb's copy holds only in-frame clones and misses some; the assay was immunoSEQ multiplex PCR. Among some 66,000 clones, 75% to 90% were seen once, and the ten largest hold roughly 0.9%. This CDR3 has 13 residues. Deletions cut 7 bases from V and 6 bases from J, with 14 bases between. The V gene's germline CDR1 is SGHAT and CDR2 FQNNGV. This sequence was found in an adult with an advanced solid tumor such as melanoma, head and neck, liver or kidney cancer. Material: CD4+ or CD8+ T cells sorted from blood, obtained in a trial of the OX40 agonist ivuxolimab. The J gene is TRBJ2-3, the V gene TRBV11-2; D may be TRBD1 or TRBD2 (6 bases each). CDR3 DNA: TGTGCCAGCATTTCTGGAGGGGGTGATACGCAGTATTTT. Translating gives CASISGGGDTQYF.